The rows below give T cell receptor beta chains drawn from one sample of a study of T cell clonotyping in hematopoietic cell transplantation. Assay: immunoSEQ multiplex PCR; the TCRdb copy retains only in-frame clones and omits some. The sample shows tens of thousands of clones, 94% of them seen only once. The sample comprised peripheral blood mononuclear cells. The source of these receptors is a woman between 50 and 59 years old in good health. Some clones in this sample may be carry-over from other donors' samples. Both conserved end residues are part of each CDR3. A D gene is named only where the DNA matches it firmly. The size of a clone is reported for some rows only, either as once, few or many, or as a class for expanded clones.

TGTGCCAGCAGTAGGGCCCGAACCTCTAACTATGGCTACACCTTC | CASSRARTSNYGYTF | - | TRBJ1-2 | TRBV27 | -
TGTGCCTGGAGTAGCCGGGACAAAGATCAGCCCCAGCATTTT | CAWSSRDKDQPQHF | few | TRBJ1-5 | TRBV30 | -
TGTGCCAGCAGCTTAGACCCAGGACCCAACACCGGGGAGCTGTTTTTT | CASSLDPGPNTGELFF | - | TRBJ2-2 | TRBV7-7 | -
TGTGCCAGTGATGCCGGGACAGGATCTGGAAACACCATATATTTT | CASDAGTGSGNTIYF | - | TRBJ1-3 | TRBV9 | TRBD1
TGCAGCATTGGACAGGACTTCAATCAGCCCCAGCATTTT | CSIGQDFNQPQHF | few | TRBJ1-5 | TRBV29-1 | TRBD1
TGTGCCAGCAGTTTATCCAGGGGGCCATCATATGGCTACACCTTC | CASSLSRGPSYGYTF | - | TRBJ1-2 | TRBV28 | TRBD1
TGTGCCAGCAGCGCCGGACTCCCCAAGGTGGGCTACGAGCAGTACTTC | CASSAGLPKVGYEQYF | - | TRBJ2-7 | TRBV7-9 | -
TGCAGCGCTAACGGACAGGGGAGGCCAGGGCTTGAAGCTTTCTTT | CSANGQGRPGLEAFF | - | TRBJ1-1 | TRBV29-1 | TRBD1
TGTGCCAGCAGTGACGACCGAAGGTCCGGGGAGCTGTTTTTT | CASSDDRRSGELFF | - | TRBJ2-2 | TRBV2 | -
TGTGCCAGCAGTGAAACCCCCGGGACTAGCGGGAGGAATGAGCAGTTCTTC | CASSETPGTSGRNEQFF | - | TRBJ2-1 | TRBV25-1 | TRBD2
TGTGCCAGCAGCCCACTACGGGAGCTGTTTTTT | CASSPLRELFF | - | TRBJ2-2 | TRBV7-9 | -
TGTGCCAGCAGCCCCATGGCAGAGAACACCGGGGAGCTGTTTTTT | CASSPMAENTGELFF | - | TRBJ2-2 | TRBV5-4 | -
TGCGCCAGCACGGGGCCGGGCACTGAAGCTTTCTTT | CASTGPGTEAFF | - | TRBJ1-1 | TRBV4-3 | -
TGTGCCAGTAGTGTCGGACAGGGCTTGATTGCTTTCTTT | CASSVGQGLIAFF | - | TRBJ1-1 | TRBV19 | TRBD1
TGTGCCAGCAGTTACTCGAGTCTGGGGTCCTATGGCTACACCTTC | CASSYSSLGSYGYTF | - | TRBJ1-2 | TRBV6-5 | -
TGTGCCAGCAGCCTAATGGGACAGGGAGGCGAAAAACTGTTTTTT | CASSLMGQGGEKLFF | - | TRBJ1-4 | TRBV5-6 | TRBD1
TGCGCCAGCAGCCCAACGGGACTTAGCACAGATACGCAGTATTTT | CASSPTGLSTDTQYF | - | TRBJ2-3 | TRBV4-1 | -
TGTGCCAGCAGTTTATTGGTAAGCAATCAGCCCCAGCATTTT | CASSLLVSNQPQHF | - | TRBJ1-5 | TRBV28 | -
TGTGCCATCAGTGGGTTACAAACTCGCGACGAGCAGTACTTC | CAISGLQTRDEQYF | once | TRBJ2-7 | TRBV10-3 | -
TGCGCCAGCAGTGATCAGGGGACAGATACGCAGTATTTT | CASSDQGTDTQYF | - | TRBJ2-3 | TRBV10-1 | -
TGCAGCGTGTCAGGGGCCAGCTCTGGAAACACCATATATTTT | CSVSGASSGNTIYF | - | TRBJ1-3 | TRBV29-1 | -
TGTGCCAGCAGCGCCCGTCGGGACGGTGGAAACACCATATATTTT | CASSARRDGGNTIYF | - | TRBJ1-3 | TRBV9 | -
TGTGCCAGCCTGGGTCGGGTGAACTATGGCTACACCTTC | CASLGRVNYGYTF | - | TRBJ1-2 | TRBV6-1 | -
TGTGCCAGCAGCTTAGCGGGGGGCACCTTATCCTACGAGCAGTACTTC | CASSLAGGTLSYEQYF | - | TRBJ2-7 | TRBV7-2 | -
TGTGCCAGCAGCTTCTCCGAGAACACTGAAGCTTTCTTT | CASSFSENTEAFF | - | TRBJ1-1 | TRBV11-2 | -
TGTGCCAGCCGGATGGACTCCAACTATGGCTACACCTTC | CASRMDSNYGYTF | - | TRBJ1-2 | TRBV27 | -
TGTGCCAGCAGATACAGGGGTGCTAACTATGGCTACACCTTC | CASRYRGANYGYTF | - | TRBJ1-2 | TRBV6-1 | TRBD1
TGCAGCGTATCGACAGCAACTAATGAAAAACTGTTTTTT | CSVSTATNEKLFF | - | TRBJ1-4 | TRBV29-1 | -
TGCGCCAGCAGCCCGGACGGGTCTGGGGCCAACGTCCTGACTTTC | CASSPDGSGANVLTF | - | TRBJ2-6 | TRBV5-1 | -
TGTGCCAGCATCGGACAGTTGAGAACTGAAGCTTTCTTT | CASIGQLRTEAFF | - | TRBJ1-1 | TRBV6-5 | -
TGTGCCAGCAGAACCGGGACAGATAACACTGAAGCTTTCTTT | CASRTGTDNTEAFF | - | TRBJ1-1 | TRBV6-4 | TRBD1
TGTGCCAGTAGTTTTCCCCGGGACAGACCCTCTGGGGCCAACGTCCTGACTTTC | CASSFPRDRPSGANVLTF | - | TRBJ2-6 | TRBV19 | TRBD1
TGTGCCACCAGCAGAGATAGGTTTGAGGTTGTTGAGCAGTTCTTC | CATSRDRFEVVEQFF | - | TRBJ2-1 | TRBV15 | -
TGTGCCAGCAGCCAAAGCGCGGCGGGGTTCAACACAGATACGCAGTATTTT | CASSQSAAGFNTDTQYF | - | TRBJ2-3 | TRBV4-2 | -
TGCAGCGTTGAAGATCGAGGAGGGACCCATGGCTACACCTTC | CSVEDRGGTHGYTF | - | TRBJ1-2 | TRBV29-1 | -
TGTGCCAGCAGTGAACAGGGGAAGAGCACAGATACGCAGTATTTT | CASSEQGKSTDTQYF | - | TRBJ2-3 | TRBV6-1 | -
TGTGCCAGCAGCCGTGCACAGAAGGGATCGGGTGAAAAACTGTTTTTT | CASSRAQKGSGEKLFF | - | TRBJ1-4 | TRBV7-2 | -
TGTGCCAGCTCAGTGACCTCGGGACAGGGGCCCAACGAGCAGTACTTC | CASSVTSGQGPNEQYF | once | TRBJ2-7 | TRBV18 | TRBD1
TGTGCCAGCAGCTTGGAGAGCTTTTACTCTGGGGCCAACGTCCTGACTTTC | CASSLESFYSGANVLTF | once | TRBJ2-6 | TRBV5-4 | -
TGTGCCAGCAGCCGGGGCAGGTCGAATTCACCCCTCCACTTT | CASSRGRSNSPLHF | - | TRBJ1-6 | TRBV7-9 | -
TGTGCCAGCAGTTCGAGGACGGAAAGTAACTATGGCTACACCTTC | CASSSRTESNYGYTF | - | TRBJ1-2 | TRBV28 | -
TGTGCCATCAGTGAAGTAGCAGGCAGGGAAGATACGCAGTATTTT | CAISEVAGREDTQYF | - | TRBJ2-3 | TRBV10-3 | -
TGTGCCAGCAGCTTAGGAGGGGGCTCGACCTACGAGCAGTACTTC | CASSLGGGSTYEQYF | - | TRBJ2-7 | TRBV11-3 | TRBD1
TGTGCCAGCAGCTTAGATCACCTCGGCCAGGCGGGGGGGTCACGACTGTTTTTT | CASSLDHLGQAGGSRLFF | - | TRBJ1-4 | TRBV11-2 | -
TGTGCCAGCAGCAGATCCGGGGCCACAGATACGCAGTATTTT | CASSRSGATDTQYF | once | TRBJ2-3 | TRBV9 | -
TGTGCCAGCAGCCCTGGACTAGCGGGGGGACGGACCGGGGAGCTGTTTTTT | CASSPGLAGGRTGELFF | - | TRBJ2-2 | TRBV5-4 | TRBD2
TGTGCCAGCAGCTCAACCAGACCGGTCTATGGCTACACCTTC | CASSSTRPVYGYTF | - | TRBJ1-2 | TRBV11-2 | -
TGTGCCAGCAGAAGGCGGGGGGGGACCTACGAGCAGTACTTC | CASRRRGGTYEQYF | few | TRBJ2-7 | TRBV7-2 | TRBD2
TGTGCCAGCAGCCCCATAAGGGGGGGAGGTACTGAAGCTTTCTTT | CASSPIRGGGTEAFF | - | TRBJ1-1 | TRBV11-2 | -
TGTGCCAGCAGTGAAGTAATCGGTTATGAAGCTTTCTTT | CASSEVIGYEAFF | - | TRBJ1-1 | TRBV6-1 | -
TGCGCCAGCAGCGAAGATTATACAGGGGCTGGCTACACCTTC | CASSEDYTGAGYTF | - | TRBJ1-2 | TRBV5-1 | TRBD1
TGTGCCAGCAGCTTAAGCGGACAGGGAACAGATACGCAGTATTTT | CASSLSGQGTDTQYF | - | TRBJ2-3 | TRBV7-3 | TRBD1
TGTGCCAGCAGGGGGACTTTGTATGGCTACACCTTC | CASRGTLYGYTF | - | TRBJ1-2 | TRBV6-5 | -
TGTGCCAGCAGCTTCGGACAGGTGGGCGGCTACACCTTC | CASSFGQVGGYTF | - | TRBJ1-2 | TRBV5-4 | TRBD1
TGCAGCGTTTTCTCAGGGGCCGGGAGGACTGAAGCTTTCTTT | CSVFSGAGRTEAFF | - | TRBJ1-1 | TRBV29-1 | -
TGCGCCAGCAGCCAGGAACAGGGGGCTTTCGGGGAGCTGTTTTTT | CASSQEQGAFGELFF | - | TRBJ2-2 | TRBV4-3 | TRBD1
TGTGCCAGCAGGTTCCTCGGGACGGAGGGTCTCTATTTT | CASRFLGTEGLYF | - | TRBJ1-3 | TRBV7-9 | -
TGCGCCAGCAGCTTGGGTGACAGGGGTTTTCTTGATGAGCAGTTCTTC | CASSLGDRGFLDEQFF | - | TRBJ2-1 | TRBV5-1 | TRBD1
TGCGCCAGCAGCTTGGAGGGGGGTTCACCCCTCCACTTT | CASSLEGGSPLHF | - | TRBJ1-6 | TRBV5-1 | -
TGTGCCAGCAGCAAAGCGGGGGGACCGGGTCATACCGATGGGGACACTGAAGCTTTCTTT | CASSKAGGPGHTDGDTEAFF | - | TRBJ1-1 | TRBV21-1 | -